This T cell receptor beta chain is drawn from a study of identical twins. Germline V gene data show CDR1 as MGHDK and CDR2 as SYGVNS. Trimming took 2 bases from V and 6 from J, leaving 10 bases between them. The CDR3 length is 14 residues. Via MiXCR, TCRdb re-called the 5' RACE reads, giving one row per CDR3 protein. The profile covers 350,000 to 450,000 distinct CDR3 sequences, with approximately 17% appearing a single time and around 12% taken by the ten largest. The V call is TRBV25-1, the J call TRBJ2-2; no firm D call. This clonotype was sampled from a man in his forties or fifties in good health. Material: naive T cells sorted from blood. This CDR3 reads CASSEQNTAGELFF. CDR3 in DNA: TGTGCCAGCAGTGAACAAAACACGGCCGGGGAGCTGTTTTTT.